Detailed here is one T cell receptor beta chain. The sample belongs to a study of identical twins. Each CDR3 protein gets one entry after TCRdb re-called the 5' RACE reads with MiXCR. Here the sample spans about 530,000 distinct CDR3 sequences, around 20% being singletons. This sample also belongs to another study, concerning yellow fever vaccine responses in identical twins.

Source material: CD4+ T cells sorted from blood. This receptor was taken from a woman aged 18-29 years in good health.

The CDR3 loop reads CASRRGGGDEKLFF. DNA for the CDR3: TGCGCCAGCAGGAGAGGGGGAGGAGACGAAAAACTGTTTTTT. The rearrangement links TRBV5-1 to TRBJ1-4, with D tentatively TRBD1 (6 bases). V was cut by 5 bases and J by 8 bases, with 16 bases left in between. There are 14 residues in the CDR3. Germline V gene lookup returns CDR1 SGHRS and CDR2 YFSETQ.